These 15 T cell receptor beta chains were all obtained from the same sample, sequenced in a study of shared T cell receptors in the human thymus. Libraries were prepared by immunoSEQ multiplex PCR; TCRdb keeps only in-frame clonotypes and omits some of them. The sample has around 730,000 clones; approximately 85% are singletons. The same specimen was also included in a second study, on human thymus T cells.

Sequenced material: thymocytes. Source of these receptors: a girl under three years old with a congenital heart defect.

This clone was observed a few times. The chain has TRBV27 and TRBJ1-1; D is undetermined. Germline V gene sequence: CDR1 MNHEY, CDR2 SMNVEV (reference sequence). Between the trimmed V and J ends, which lost 7 bases and 4 bases, there was a span of 22 bases. The CDR3 consists of 16 residues. CDR3 sequence reads: CASKERAATPGTEAFF. The CDR3 bases are TGTGCCAGCAAGGAGCGGGCCGCAACCCCAGGCACTGAAGCTTTCTTT.

A single count supports this clone. The J gene is TRBJ1-5, the V gene TRBV6-6, with D uncertain. This CDR3 spans 15 amino acids. Trimming stripped 8 bases from V and 4 bases from J, with 18 bases between. The germline gives CDR1 MNHNY, CDR2 SVGAGI (reference sequence). The CDR3 nucleotides read TGTGCCAGCGGGTCCATCCCGGGTCGGAATCAGCCCCAGCATTTT. It is translated as CASGSIPGRNQPQHF.

The chain employs TRBV19 and TRBJ1-5; 7 nucleotides line up with TRBD1. The trim removed 5 bases at V and 5 bases at J, leaving 6 bases unmatched. Looked up from germline, CDR1 is LNHDA and CDR2 is SQIVND (reference sequence). The CDR3 is made up of 14 amino acids. In DNA, the CDR3 is TGTGCCAGTAGTCCTCGACAGGGACATCAGCCCCAGCATTTT. This codes for CASSPRQGHQPQHF.

The genes are TRBV28 and TRBJ2-2; 7 bases agree with TRBD1. V was pared by 6 bases and J by 6 bases, with 7 bases of the junction left unmatched. The germline V gene has CDR1 MDHEN and CDR2 SYDVKM. The CDR3 runs 14 residues. CDR3 loop: CASSSIRGSGELFF. The CDR3 DNA is TGTGCCAGCAGCTCAATCAGGGGGTCCGGGGAGCTGTTTTTT.

V usage is TRBV19 and J usage is TRBJ1-1; 9 positions agree with TRBD1. Germline lookup yields CDR1 LNHDA and CDR2 SQIVND (reference sequence). The CDR3 has 18 amino acids. Germline trimming cut 5 bases from V and 5 bases from J; bases unmatched to any gene: 18. DNA of the CDR3: TGTGCCAGTAGTGGATTACCGGGACAGGGCTCGGGAATAACTGAAGCTTTCTTT. Its protein product is CASSGLPGQGSGITEAFF.

V usage is TRBV4-1 and J usage is TRBJ1-5; 7 nucleotides agree with TRBD1. This CDR3 comprises 14 residues. V was pared by 3 bases and J by 6 bases, with 5 bases of the junction left unmatched. The germline CDR1 and CDR2 sequences are MGHRA and YSYEKL. CDR3: CASSHLQGSQPQHF. Written as DNA, the CDR3 is TGCGCCAGCAGCCACCTACAGGGGAGTCAGCCCCAGCATTTT.

This chain links TRBV19 with TRBJ1-2; 9 nucleotides agree with TRBD1. The CDR3 has 15 amino acids. The germline CDR1 and CDR2 sequences are LNHDA and SQIVND (reference sequence). Germline trimming cut 7 bases from V and 6 bases from J; bases unmatched to any gene: 12. This CDR3 is CASIETGQGRNGYTF. The CDR3 coding sequence is TGTGCCAGTATCGAGACCGGACAGGGGCGAAATGGCTACACCTTC.

V usage is TRBV28 and J usage is TRBJ2-7; D might be TRBD2 (7 bases). V lost 7 bases, J lost 0 bases, and 19 bases lay in between. Germline CDR1 is MDHEN and CDR2 is SYDVKM. This CDR3 region has 16 residues. CDR3 coding DNA: TGTGCCAGCAACATCTTCGGGGGGCCTTACTCCTACGAGCAGTACTTC. The encoded protein is CASNIFGGPYSYEQYF.

The chain couples TRBV5-4 to TRBJ2-3, with 8 bases matching TRBD2. The CDR3 runs 15 residues. The J segment lost 5 bases and the V segment lost 2 bases, leaving 7 bases of the junction unmatched. Germline V gene data show CDR1 as SGHNT and CDR2 as YYREEE (reference sequence). CDR3 sequence: CASSLRAGAVDTQYF. DNA of the CDR3: TGTGCCAGCAGCTTACGAGCGGGGGCAGTAGATACGCAGTATTTT.

The chain carries TRBV19 and TRBJ2-3, with 9 bases identical to TRBD1. V lost 7 bases to trimming and J lost 0 bases; unmatched junction nucleotides: 14. CDR1 and CDR2 from the germline V gene are LNHDA and SQIVND (reference sequence). The CDR3 runs 18 residues. The CDR3 is CASNLQGAHYLSTDTQYF. For the CDR3, the DNA is TGTGCCAGTAATCTACAGGGGGCACACTATCTTAGCACAGATACGCAGTATTTT.

The gene calls are TRBV28 and TRBJ2-3; 11 bases map to TRBD2. J gave up 0 bases and V 3 bases, and 8 bases lay outside the gene matches. This CDR3 is built from 18 residues. CDR1 MDHEN and CDR2 SYDVKM come from the germline V gene. CDR3 sequence: CASSFPLAGVTSTDTQYF. CDR3 bases: TGTGCCAGCAGTTTCCCACTAGCGGGGGTAACTAGCACAGATACGCAGTATTTT.

V is TRBV20-1 and J is TRBJ2-1, with D hard to call. Germline CDR1 is DFQATT and CDR2 is SNEGSKA (reference sequence). CDR3 length: 11 residues. Trimming pared 4 bases from V and 1 base from J, leaving 2 bases between. The CDR3 spells CSATSYNEQFF. The DNA for the CDR3 is TGCAGTGCTACTTCCTACAATGAGCAGTTCTTC.

The rearrangement joins TRBV7-2 to TRBJ1-1, with TRBD1 matching 8 bases. The junction had 9 bases not matched to a gene; V was cut back by 4 bases and J by 5 bases. Germline CDR1 SGHTA, CDR2 FQGNSA. The CDR3 consists of 15 residues. The chain's CDR3 is CASSSNPGQETEAFF. The CDR3 bases are TGTGCCAGCAGCTCAAACCCGGGACAGGAGACTGAAGCTTTCTTT.

This chain uses TRBV6-5 with TRBJ2-7; D possibly corresponds to TRBD1 (6 bases). The CDR3 has 12 amino acids. CDR1 is MNHEY and CDR2 is SVGAGI in the germline V gene. Trimming removed 5 bases from V and 6 bases from J, with 11 bases in between. The chain's CDR3 is CASSRRRGEQYF. CDR3 nucleotide sequence: TGTGCCAGCAGTCGGCGCAGGGGCGAGCAGTACTTC.

This rearrangement joins TRBV4-1 to TRBJ2-7; the D gene is possibly TRBD2 (5 bases). The CDR3 is 14 amino acids. From germline, CDR1 is MGHRA and CDR2 YSYEKL. V was trimmed by 0 bases and J by 10 bases, leaving 16 bases between them. The CDR3 sequence is CASSQDPPPRAQYF. The DNA of the CDR3 is TGCGCCAGCAGCCAAGACCCCCCCCCGAGGGCCCAGTACTTC.